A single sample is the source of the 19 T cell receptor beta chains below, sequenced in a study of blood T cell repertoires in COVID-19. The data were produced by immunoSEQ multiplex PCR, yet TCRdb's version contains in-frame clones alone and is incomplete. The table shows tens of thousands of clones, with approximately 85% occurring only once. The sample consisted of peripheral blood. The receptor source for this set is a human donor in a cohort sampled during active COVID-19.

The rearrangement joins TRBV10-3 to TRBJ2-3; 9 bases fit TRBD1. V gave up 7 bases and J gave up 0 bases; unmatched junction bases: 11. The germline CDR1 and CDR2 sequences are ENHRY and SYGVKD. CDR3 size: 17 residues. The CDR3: CAITRDRETDSTDTQYF. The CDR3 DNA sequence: TGTGCCATCACCCGGGACAGGGAAACTGATAGCACAGATACGCAGTATTTT.

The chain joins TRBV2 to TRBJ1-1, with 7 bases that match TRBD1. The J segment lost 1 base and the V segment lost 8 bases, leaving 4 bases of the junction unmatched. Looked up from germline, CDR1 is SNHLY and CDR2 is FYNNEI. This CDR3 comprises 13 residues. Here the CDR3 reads CASSGQPNTEAFF. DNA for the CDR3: TGTGCCAGCTCGGGACAGCCGAACACTGAAGCTTTCTTT.

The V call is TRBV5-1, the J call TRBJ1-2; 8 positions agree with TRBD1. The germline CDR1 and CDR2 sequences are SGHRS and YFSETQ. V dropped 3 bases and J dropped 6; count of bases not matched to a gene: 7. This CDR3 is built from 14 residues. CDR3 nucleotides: TGCGCCAGCAGCTCCTCCGGGACAGGCCATGGCTACACCTTC. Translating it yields CASSSSGTGHGYTF.

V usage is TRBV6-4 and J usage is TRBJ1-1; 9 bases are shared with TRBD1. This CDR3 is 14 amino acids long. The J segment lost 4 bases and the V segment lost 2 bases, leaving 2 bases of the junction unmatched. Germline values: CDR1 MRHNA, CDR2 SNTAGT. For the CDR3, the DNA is TGTGCCAGCAGTGACACGGACAGGGGCACTGAAGCTTTCTTT. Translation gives CASSDTDRGTEAFF.

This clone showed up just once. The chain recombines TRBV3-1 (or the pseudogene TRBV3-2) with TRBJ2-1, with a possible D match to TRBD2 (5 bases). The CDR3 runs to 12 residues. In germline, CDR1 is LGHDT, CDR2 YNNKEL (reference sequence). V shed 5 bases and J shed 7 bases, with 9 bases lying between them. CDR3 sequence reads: CASSLLVNEQFF. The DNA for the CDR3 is TGTGCCAGCAGCTTACTAGTTAATGAGCAGTTCTTC.

CDR3 sequence: CASGRTASQAFF. The CDR3 nucleotides are TGTGCCAGCGGGCGGACGGCTAGCCAAGCTTTCTTT. The V gene is TRBV3-1 (or the pseudogene TRBV3-2), the J gene TRBJ1-1; no clear D gene. CDR3 length: 12 amino acids. Trimming took 8 bases from V and 9 from J, leaving 16 bases between them. Germline V lookup: CDR1 LGHDT, CDR2 YNNKEL (reference sequence).

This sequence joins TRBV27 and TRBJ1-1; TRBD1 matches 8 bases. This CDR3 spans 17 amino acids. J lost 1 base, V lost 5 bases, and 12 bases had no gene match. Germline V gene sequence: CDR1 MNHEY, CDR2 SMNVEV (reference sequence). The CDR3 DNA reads TGTGCCAGCAGTCCAAATTACGGACAGGGAGGGAACACTGAAGCTTTCTTT. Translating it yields CASSPNYGQGGNTEAFF.

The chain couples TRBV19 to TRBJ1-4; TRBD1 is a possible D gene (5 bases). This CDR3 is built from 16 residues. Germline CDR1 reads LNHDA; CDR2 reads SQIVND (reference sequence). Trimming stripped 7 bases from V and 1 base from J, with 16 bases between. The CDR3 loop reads CASKRSPGGTNEKLFF. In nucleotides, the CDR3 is TGTGCCAGTAAGCGGAGTCCGGGGGGAACTAATGAAAAACTGTTTTTT.

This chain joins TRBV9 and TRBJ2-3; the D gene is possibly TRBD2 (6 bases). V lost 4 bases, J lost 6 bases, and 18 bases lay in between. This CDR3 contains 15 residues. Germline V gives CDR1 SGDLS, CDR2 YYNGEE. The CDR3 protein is CASSPPGGAADTQYF. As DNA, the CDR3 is TGTGCCAGCAGCCCACCAGGAGGGGCCGCGGATACGCAGTATTTT.

The CDR3 DNA follows: TGTGCCAGCAGATCCGGGACAGATCAGCCCCAGCATTTT. Translation: CASRSGTDQPQHF. J is TRBJ1-5 and V is TRBV6-5; 7 nucleotides align to TRBD1. The V gene's germline CDR1 is MNHEY and CDR2 SVGAGI. The V segment lost 6 bases and the J segment 5 bases; nucleotides outside the gene matches: 4. The length of the CDR3 is 13 residues.

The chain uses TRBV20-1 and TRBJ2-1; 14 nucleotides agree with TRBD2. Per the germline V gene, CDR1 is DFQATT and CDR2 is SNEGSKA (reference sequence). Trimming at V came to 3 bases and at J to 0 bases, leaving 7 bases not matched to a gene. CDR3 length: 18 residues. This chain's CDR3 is CSASGRTSGGHSYNEQFF. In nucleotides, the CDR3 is TGCAGTGCTAGTGGTAGGACTAGCGGGGGGCACTCCTACAATGAGCAGTTCTTC.

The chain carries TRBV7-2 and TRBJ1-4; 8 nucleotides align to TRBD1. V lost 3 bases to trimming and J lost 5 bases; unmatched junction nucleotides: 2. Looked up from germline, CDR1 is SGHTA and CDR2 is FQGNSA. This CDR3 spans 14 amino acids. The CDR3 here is CASSFAGGNEKLFF. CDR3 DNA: TGTGCCAGCAGCTTTGCAGGGGGCAATGAAAAACTGTTTTTT.

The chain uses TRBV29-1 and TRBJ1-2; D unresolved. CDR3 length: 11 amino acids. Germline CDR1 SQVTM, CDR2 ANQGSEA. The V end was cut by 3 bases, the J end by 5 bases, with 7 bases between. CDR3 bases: TGCAGCGTTGAGTCCGGTTATGGCTACACCTTC. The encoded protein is CSVESGYGYTF.

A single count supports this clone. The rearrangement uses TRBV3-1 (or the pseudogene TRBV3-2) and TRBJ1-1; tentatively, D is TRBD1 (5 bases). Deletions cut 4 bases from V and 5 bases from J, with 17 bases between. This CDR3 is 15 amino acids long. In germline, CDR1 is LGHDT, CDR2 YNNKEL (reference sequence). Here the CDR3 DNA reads TGTGCCAGCAGCCGGGGACTCTCGGGGGGGACTGAAGCTTTCTTT. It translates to CASSRGLSGGTEAFF.

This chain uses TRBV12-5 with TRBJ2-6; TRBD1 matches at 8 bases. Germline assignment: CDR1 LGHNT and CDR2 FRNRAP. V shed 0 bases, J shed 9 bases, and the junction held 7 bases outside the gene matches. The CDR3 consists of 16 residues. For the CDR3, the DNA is TGTGCTAGTGGTTTGGTACTTTCGGACAGGGACAACGTCCTGACTTTC. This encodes CASGLVLSDRDNVLTF.

This chain's CDR3 is CASSQDFGEKLFF. The CDR3 region has the DNA TGCGCCAGCAGCCAAGATTTCGGTGAAAAACTGTTTTTT. V gene TRBV4-3 combines with J gene TRBJ1-4; D call uncertain. The germline V gene has CDR1 LGHNA and CDR2 YSLEER. The germline V and J ends were trimmed by 0 bases and 7 bases, with 6 bases remaining between them. The CDR3 has 13 residues.

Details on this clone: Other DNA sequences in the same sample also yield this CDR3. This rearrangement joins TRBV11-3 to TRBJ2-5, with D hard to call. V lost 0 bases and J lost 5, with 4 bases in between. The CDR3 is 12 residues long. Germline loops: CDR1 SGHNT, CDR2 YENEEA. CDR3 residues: CASSLDGETQYF. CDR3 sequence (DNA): TGTGCCAGCAGCTTAGATGGCGAGACCCAGTACTTC.

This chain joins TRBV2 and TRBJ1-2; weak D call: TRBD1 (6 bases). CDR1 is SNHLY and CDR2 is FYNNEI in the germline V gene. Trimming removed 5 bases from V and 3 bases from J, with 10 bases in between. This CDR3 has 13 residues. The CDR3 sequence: CASSPQGYYGYTF. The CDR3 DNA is TGTGCCAGCAGTCCACAGGGTTACTATGGCTACACCTTC.

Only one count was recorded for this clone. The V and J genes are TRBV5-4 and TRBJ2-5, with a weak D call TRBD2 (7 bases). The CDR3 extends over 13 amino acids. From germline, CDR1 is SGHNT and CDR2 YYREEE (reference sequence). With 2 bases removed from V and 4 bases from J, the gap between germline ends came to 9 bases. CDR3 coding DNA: TGTGCCAGCAGCTTTCGGGGGGCAGAGACCCAGTACTTC. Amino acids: CASSFRGAETQYF.